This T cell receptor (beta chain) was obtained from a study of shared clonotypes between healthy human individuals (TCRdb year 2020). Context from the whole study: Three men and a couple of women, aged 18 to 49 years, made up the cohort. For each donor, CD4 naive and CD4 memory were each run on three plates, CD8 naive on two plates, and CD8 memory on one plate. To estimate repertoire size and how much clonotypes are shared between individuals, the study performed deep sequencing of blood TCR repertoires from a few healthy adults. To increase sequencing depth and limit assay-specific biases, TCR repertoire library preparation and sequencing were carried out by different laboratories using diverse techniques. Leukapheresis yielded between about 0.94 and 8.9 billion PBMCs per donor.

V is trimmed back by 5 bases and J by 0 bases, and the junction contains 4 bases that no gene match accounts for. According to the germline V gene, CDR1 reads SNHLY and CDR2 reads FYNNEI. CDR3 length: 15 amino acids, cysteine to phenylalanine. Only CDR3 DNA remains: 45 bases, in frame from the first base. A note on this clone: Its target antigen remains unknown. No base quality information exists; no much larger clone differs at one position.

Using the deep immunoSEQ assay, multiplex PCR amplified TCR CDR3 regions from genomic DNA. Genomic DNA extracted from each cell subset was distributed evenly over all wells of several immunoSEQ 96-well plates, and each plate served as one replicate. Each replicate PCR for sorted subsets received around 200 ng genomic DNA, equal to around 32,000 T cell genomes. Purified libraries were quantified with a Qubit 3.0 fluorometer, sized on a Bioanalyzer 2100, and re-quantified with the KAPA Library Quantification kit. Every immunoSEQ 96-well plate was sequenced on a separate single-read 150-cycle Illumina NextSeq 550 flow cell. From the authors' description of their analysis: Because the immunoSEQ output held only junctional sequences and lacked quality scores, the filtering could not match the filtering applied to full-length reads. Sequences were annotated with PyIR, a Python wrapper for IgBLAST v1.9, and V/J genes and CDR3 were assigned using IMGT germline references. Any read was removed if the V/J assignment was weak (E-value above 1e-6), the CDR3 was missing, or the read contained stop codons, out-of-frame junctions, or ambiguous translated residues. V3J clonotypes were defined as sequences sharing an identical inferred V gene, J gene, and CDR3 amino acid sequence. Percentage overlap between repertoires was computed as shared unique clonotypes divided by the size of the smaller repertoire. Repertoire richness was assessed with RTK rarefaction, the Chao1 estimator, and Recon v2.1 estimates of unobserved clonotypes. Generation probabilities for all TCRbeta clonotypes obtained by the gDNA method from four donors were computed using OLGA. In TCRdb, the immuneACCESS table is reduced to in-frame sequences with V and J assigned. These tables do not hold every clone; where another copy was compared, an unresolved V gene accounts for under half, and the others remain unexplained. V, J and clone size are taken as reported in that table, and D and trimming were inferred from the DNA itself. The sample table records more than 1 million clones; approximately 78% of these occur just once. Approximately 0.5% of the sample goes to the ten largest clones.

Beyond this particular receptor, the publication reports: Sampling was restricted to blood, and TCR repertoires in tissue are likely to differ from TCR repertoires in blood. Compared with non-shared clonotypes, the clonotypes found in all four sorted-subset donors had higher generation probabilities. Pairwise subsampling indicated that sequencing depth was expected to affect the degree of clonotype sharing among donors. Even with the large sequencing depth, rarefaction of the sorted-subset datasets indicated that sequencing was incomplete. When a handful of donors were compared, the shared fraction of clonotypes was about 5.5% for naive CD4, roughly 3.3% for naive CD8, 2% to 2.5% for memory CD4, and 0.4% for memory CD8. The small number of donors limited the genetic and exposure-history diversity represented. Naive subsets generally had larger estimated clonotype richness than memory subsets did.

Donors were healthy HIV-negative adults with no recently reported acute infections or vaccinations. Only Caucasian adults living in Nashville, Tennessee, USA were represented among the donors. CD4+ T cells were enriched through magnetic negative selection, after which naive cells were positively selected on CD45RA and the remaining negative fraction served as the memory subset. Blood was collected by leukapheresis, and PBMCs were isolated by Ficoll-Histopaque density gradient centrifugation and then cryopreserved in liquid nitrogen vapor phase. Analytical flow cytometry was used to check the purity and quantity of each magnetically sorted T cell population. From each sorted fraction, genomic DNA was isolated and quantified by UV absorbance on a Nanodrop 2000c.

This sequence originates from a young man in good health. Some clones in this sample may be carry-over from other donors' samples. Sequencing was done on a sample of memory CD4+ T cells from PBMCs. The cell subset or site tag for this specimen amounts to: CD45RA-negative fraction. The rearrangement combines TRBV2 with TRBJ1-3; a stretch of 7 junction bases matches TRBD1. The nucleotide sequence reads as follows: TGTGCCAGCAGTTACAGGGGACCCTCTGGAAACACCATATATTTT. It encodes CASSYRGPSGNTIYF.